This T cell receptor beta chain was found in a study of molecular identifiers for immune sequencing clone quantification. This CDR3 contains 15 residues. Germline CDR1 is SGHAT and CDR2 is FQNNGV. Trimming stripped 0 bases from V and 4 bases from J, with 10 bases between. Making the bulk TCR libraries relied on previously described methods and listed TCR primers. TCRdb analysed the PCR reads with MiXCR anew, one entry per CDR3 protein. Of around 82,000 distinct CDR3 sequences in the sample, about 20% were seen once. The sample taken for sequencing was naive CD8+ T cells from blood, with Jurkat cell RNA spiked in. Subset here: FACS-sorted CD8+CD4-CCR7+CD45RA+ naive T cells. The gene calls are TRBV11-2 and TRBJ1-3; D remains ambiguous. The receptor was derived from a human donor in good health. Some libraries in this study had Jurkat cell RNA spiked in. CDR3 DNA sequence: TGTGCCAGCAGCTTAGACCCCTCCAGCGGAAACACCATATATTTT. Translated: CASSLDPSSGNTIYF.